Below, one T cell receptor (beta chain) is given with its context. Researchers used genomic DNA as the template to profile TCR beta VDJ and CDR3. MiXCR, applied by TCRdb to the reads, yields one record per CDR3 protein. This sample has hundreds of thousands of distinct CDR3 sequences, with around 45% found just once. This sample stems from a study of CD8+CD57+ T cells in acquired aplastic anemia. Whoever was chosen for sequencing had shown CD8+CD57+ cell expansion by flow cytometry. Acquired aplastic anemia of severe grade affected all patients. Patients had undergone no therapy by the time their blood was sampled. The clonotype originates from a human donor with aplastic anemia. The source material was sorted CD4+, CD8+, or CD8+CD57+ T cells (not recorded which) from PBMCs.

The CDR3 DNA is TGTGCCAGCAGCGTCTCTGGACAGAGTAATTCACCCCTCCACTTT. It translates to CASSVSGQSNSPLHF. This chain connects TRBV9 to TRBJ1-6, with D maybe TRBD1 (6 bases). The germline gives CDR1 SGDLS, CDR2 YYNGEE. With 2 bases removed from V and 6 bases from J, the gap between germline ends came to 12 bases. The CDR3 runs 15 residues.